The clone carrying this T cell receptor (beta chain) occurred many times. Its cognate antigen is unknown. The entry originates in a study of T cells in Graves' hyperthyroidism and ophthalmopathy. General study results and limits: Before onset, by a median of around six months, the model predicted ophthalmopathy.

Amplification yielded TCR beta CDR3 regions, with RNA transcripts as the source. An initial round of RT-PCR targeting the TCR CDR3 relied on the HTBI primer set. A single record per CDR3 protein comes from TCRdb applying MiXCR to the multiplex PCR reads. Of approximately 640,000 distinct CDR3 sequences listed, around 15% are singletons. The PBMCs were taken from less than 11 ml of fresh peripheral blood. The CDR3 covers 14 residues. Trimming removed 3 bases at V and 5 bases at J, with 13 bases between. Germline V gene lookup returns CDR1 MDHEN and CDR2 SYDVKM. Sequenced: blood. The chain is built from TRBV28 and TRBJ1-2; D is uncertain. The receptor was isolated from a woman between 25 and 40 years old with Graves' hyperthyroidism. Written as DNA, the CDR3 is TGTGCCAGCAGTTTGACGGATGGGGTTTATGGCTACACCTTC. Translation gives CASSLTDGVYGYTF.